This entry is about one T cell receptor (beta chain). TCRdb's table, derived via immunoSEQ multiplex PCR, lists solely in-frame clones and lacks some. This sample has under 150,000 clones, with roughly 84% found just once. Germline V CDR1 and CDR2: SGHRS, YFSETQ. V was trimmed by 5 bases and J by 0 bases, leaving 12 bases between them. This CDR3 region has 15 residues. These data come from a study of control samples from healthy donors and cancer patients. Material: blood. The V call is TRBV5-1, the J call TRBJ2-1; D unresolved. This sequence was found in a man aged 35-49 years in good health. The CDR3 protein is CASSPVASSYNEQFF. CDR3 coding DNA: TGCGCCAGCAGTCCCGTTGCAAGCTCCTACAATGAGCAGTTCTTC.